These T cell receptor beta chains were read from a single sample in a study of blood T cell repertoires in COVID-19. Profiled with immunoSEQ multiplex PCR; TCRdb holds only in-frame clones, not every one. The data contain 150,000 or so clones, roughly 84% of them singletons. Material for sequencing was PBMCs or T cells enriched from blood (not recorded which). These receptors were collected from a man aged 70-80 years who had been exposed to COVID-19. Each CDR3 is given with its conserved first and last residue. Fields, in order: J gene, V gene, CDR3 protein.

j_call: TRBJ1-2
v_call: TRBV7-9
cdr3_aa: CASSLTFVSGIGYTF

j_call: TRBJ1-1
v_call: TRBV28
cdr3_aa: CASSRTGGTEAFF

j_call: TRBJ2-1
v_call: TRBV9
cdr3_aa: CASSVGSGGNEQFF

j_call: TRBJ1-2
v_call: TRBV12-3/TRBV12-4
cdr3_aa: CASRSGPREGYTF

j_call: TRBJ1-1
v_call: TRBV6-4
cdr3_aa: CASRGLNTEAFF

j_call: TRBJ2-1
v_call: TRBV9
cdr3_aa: CASSVDPTSGVSSYNEQFF

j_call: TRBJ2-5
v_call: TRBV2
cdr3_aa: CASTIGGGGPQETQYF

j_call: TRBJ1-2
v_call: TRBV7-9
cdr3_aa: CASSSNGQPNYGYTF

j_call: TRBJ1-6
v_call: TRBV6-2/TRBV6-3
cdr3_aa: CASSLSTLRDRGNSPLHF

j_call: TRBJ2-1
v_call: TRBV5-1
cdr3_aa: CASSLAGGLAGASSYNEQFF

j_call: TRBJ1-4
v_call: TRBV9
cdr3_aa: CASSVGGEGEKLFF

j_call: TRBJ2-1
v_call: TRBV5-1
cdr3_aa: CASMRTSGDQFRFF

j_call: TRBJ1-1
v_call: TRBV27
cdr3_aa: CASSTQPGIAEAFF

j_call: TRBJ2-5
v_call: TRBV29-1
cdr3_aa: CSVEDWGRQGREETQYF

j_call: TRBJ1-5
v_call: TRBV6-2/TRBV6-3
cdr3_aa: CASSYTGSQPQHF

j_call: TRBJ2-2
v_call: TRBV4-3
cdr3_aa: CASTKFGTGDGELFF

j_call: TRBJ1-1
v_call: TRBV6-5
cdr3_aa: CASSPGGGNIEAFF

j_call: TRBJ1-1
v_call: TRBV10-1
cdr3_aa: CASSPNLGGTTEAFF

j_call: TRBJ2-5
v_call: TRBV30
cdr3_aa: CAWSVGETQYF

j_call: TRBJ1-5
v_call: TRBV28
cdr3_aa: CASSLWQGDRGQQPQHF

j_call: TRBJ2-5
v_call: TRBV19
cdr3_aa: CASSRAGGFQQETQYF

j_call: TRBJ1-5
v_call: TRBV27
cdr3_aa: CASSFRRGFQPQHF